These 32 T cell receptor beta chains came from one sample sequenced in a study of cytomegalovirus exposure and HLA in healthy donors. The PCR was carried out with 60 Vbeta primers and 13 Jbeta primers. Data came from immunoSEQ multiplex PCR; TCRdb stores just in-frame clones and leaves some out. The repertoire consists of 100,000 to 150,000 clones, with approximately 77% occurring once and the leading ten covering about 1.8%. Sequencing input: PBMCs. The source is a man aged 18 to 29 in good health and CMV-seronegative.

This chain links TRBV19 with TRBJ2-3; perhaps TRBD1 as D (7 bases). From germline, CDR1 is LNHDA and CDR2 SQIVND (reference sequence). Trimming removed 5 bases at V and 2 bases at J, with 17 bases between. The CDR3 covers 16 residues. Here the CDR3 DNA reads TGTGCCAGTAGTGATCAGGGGGGACAGATCACAGATACGCAGTATTTT. This codes for CASSDQGGQITDTQYF.

The chain uses TRBV6-5 and TRBJ1-2, with TRBD1 matching 9 bases. J lost 7 bases, V lost 7 bases, and 13 bases had no gene match. Germline V CDR1 and CDR2: MNHEY, SVGAGI. The CDR3 runs to 15 residues. The CDR3 region is CASIKNLGQGSGYTF. The CDR3 DNA reads TGTGCCAGCATAAAAAACCTAGGACAGGGGAGTGGCTACACCTTC.

V and J are TRBV5-1 and TRBJ2-1; 7 positions match TRBD2. This CDR3 is built from 15 residues. Germline V gives CDR1 SGHRS, CDR2 YFSETQ. V shed 2 bases, J shed 4 bases, and the junction held 6 bases outside the gene matches. CDR3 residues: CASSLPGGPYNEQFF. DNA for the CDR3: TGCGCCAGCAGCTTACCGGGGGGACCTTACAATGAGCAGTTCTTC.

The chain uses TRBV11-2 and TRBJ1-4; 9 bases are a match to TRBD1. CDR1 SGHAT and CDR2 FQNNGV come from the germline V gene. The CDR3 contains 14 residues. Losses at the gene ends were 5 bases for V and 7 bases for J; bases not matched to a gene: 5. The CDR3 DNA sequence: TGTGCCAGCAGCCAGGACAGGGGTGGTGAAAAACTGTTTTTT. It yields the protein CASSQDRGGEKLFF.

The CDR3, as DNA: TGCGCCAGCAGCTTGGCTGGGACAGGGGGCGGTGGCTACACCTTC. Protein sequence: CASSLAGTGGGGYTF. The chain carries TRBV5-1 and TRBJ1-2; 12 nucleotides agree with TRBD1. V trimming: 0 bases; J trimming: 7 bases; junction bases outside the gene matches: 4. CDR3 size: 15 residues. Germline loops: CDR1 SGHRS, CDR2 YFSETQ.

This clone was detected a few times. The chain combines TRBV4-2 with TRBJ1-4; 10 positions match TRBD1. This CDR3 has 15 amino acids. Trimming took 0 bases from V and 7 from J; bases not matched to a gene: 2. The germline V gene has CDR1 LGHNA and CDR2 YNFKEQ. The CDR3 spells CASSQDGTGVEKLFF. CDR3 nucleotide sequence: TGTGCCAGCAGCCAAGATGGGACAGGGGTTGAAAAACTGTTTTTT.

The chain combines TRBV6-6 with TRBJ2-3; 10 positions agree with TRBD2. The CDR3 totals 15 residues. Germline V CDR1 and CDR2: MNHNY, SVGAGI (reference sequence). Germline trimming cut 7 bases from V and 1 base from J; bases unmatched to any gene: 5. The CDR3 sequence is CASILLAGGTDTQYF. CDR3 nucleotides: TGTGCCAGCATACTCCTAGCGGGGGGCACAGATACGCAGTATTTT.

This clone has a handful of counts. The V and J genes are TRBV5-6 and TRBJ2-7; D remains unclear. The V gene's germline CDR1 is SGHDT and CDR2 YYEEEE. V was clipped by 3 bases and J by 7 bases, with 14 bases between them. The CDR3 covers 13 residues. The CDR3 protein is CASSSNFLREQYF. CDR3 coding DNA: TGTGCCAGCAGCTCCAACTTCCTTCGGGAGCAGTACTTC. Complete variable domain (other parts from reference TRBV5-6 and TRBJ2-7): DAGVTQSPTHLIKTRGQQVTLRCSPKSGHDTVSWYQQALGQGPQFIFQYYEEEERQRGNFPDRFSGHQFPNYSSELNVNALLLGDSALYLCASSSNFLREQYFGPGTRLTVT.

V usage is TRBV10-3 and J usage is TRBJ2-3, with no clear D. This CDR3 spans 13 amino acids. Germline CDR1 reads ENHRY; CDR2 reads SYGVKD. V lost 2 bases and J 4 bases, leaving 7 bases between the germline ends. CDR3 DNA: TGTGCCATCAGTGAGAATACTCCAGATACGCAGTATTTT. Translated, it gives CAISENTPDTQYF.

The rearrangement joins TRBV4-2 to TRBJ2-1, with a tentative D call TRBD1 (6 bases). CDR3 length equals 15 residues. The V gene's germline CDR1 is LGHNA and CDR2 YNFKEQ. V was trimmed by 3 bases and J by 3 bases, leaving 12 bases between them. CDR3 in amino acids: CASSHPLDSYNEQFF. DNA of the CDR3: TGTGCCAGCAGCCATCCCTTGGACAGCTACAATGAGCAGTTCTTC.

V gene TRBV2 combines with J gene TRBJ2-7; D unclear. The CDR3 consists of 14 residues. Trimming removed 3 bases from V and 6 bases from J, with 15 bases in between. Germline CDR1 and CDR2: SNHLY and FYNNEI. CDR3 DNA: TGTGCCAGCAGTGAGAGGAGTGTAGTAGGCGAGCAGTACTTC. Translating gives CASSERSVVGEQYF.

This clone was found a few times. The chain has TRBV13 and TRBJ2-2; D unresolved. Per the germline V gene, CDR1 is PRHDT and CDR2 is FYEKMQ (reference sequence). The CDR3 has 19 amino acids. Trimming took 7 bases from V and 3 from J, leaving 27 bases between them. The CDR3 DNA is TGTGCCAGCACGAGGATCGGCAGAGTCCGGTCGAATGACACCGGGGAGCTGTTTTTT. Amino acids: CASTRIGRVRSNDTGELFF. The full variable domain, completed using reference TRBV13 and TRBJ2-2, is AAGVIQSPRHLIKEKRETATLKCYPIPRHDTVYWYQQGPGQDPQFLISFYEKMQSDKGSIPDRFSAQQFSDYHSELNMSSLELGDSALYFCASTRIGRVRSNDTGELFFGEGSRLTVL.

V is TRBV7-3 and J is TRBJ2-3, with TRBD2 matching over 9 bases. This CDR3 has 17 residues. J lost 2 bases, V lost 5 bases, and 11 bases had no gene match. Germline V gene sequence: CDR1 SGHTA, CDR2 FQGTGA. In DNA form, the CDR3 reads TGTGCCAGCAGCGCCCGTGGTAGCGGGGGCCCCACAGATACGCAGTATTTT. Its translation is CASSARGSGGPTDTQYF.

CDR3 nucleotide sequence: TGTGCCAGCAGCTTAGGCCGGGGGGAGTCCTACGAGCAGTACTTC. It encodes CASSLGRGESYEQYF. The chain combines TRBV13 with TRBJ2-7; 7 positions agree with TRBD2. Germline-derived CDR1 and CDR2 are PRHDT and FYEKMQ (reference sequence). V gave up 0 bases and J gave up 1 base; unmatched junction bases: 3. CDR3 size: 15 residues.

The gene calls are TRBV7-6 and TRBJ1-5; possible D gene TRBD1, 5 bases. The V gene lost 4 bases and the J gene lost 7 bases, with 11 bases spanning the gap. Germline CDR1 is SGHVS and CDR2 is FNYEAQ. The CDR3 spans 13 residues. The CDR3 nucleotides are TGTGCCAGCAGCTACGGGGCGGGGCAGCCCCAGCATTTT. This codes for CASSYGAGQPQHF. The complete variable domain, with remaining parts taken from reference TRBV7-6 and TRBJ1-5, reads GAGVSQSPRYKVTKRGQDVALRCDPISGHVSLYWYRQALGQGPEFLTYFNYEAQQDKSGLPNDRFSAERPEGSISTLTIQRTEQRDSAMYRCASSYGAGQPQHFGDGTRLSIL.

The chain employs TRBV6-5 and TRBJ1-1, with D perhaps matching TRBD1 (5 bases). Trimming stripped 6 bases from V and 6 bases from J, with 17 bases between. CDR3 length: 14 amino acids. The germline gives CDR1 MNHEY, CDR2 SVGAGI. Here the CDR3 reads CASSQRRGKSEAFF. CDR3 coding DNA: TGTGCCAGCAGCCAACGAAGGGGCAAATCTGAAGCTTTCTTT.

This chain uses TRBV2 with TRBJ2-5; 7 positions match TRBD1. This CDR3 has 16 amino acids. V lost 7 bases and J lost 2; bases outside the gene matches: 13. CDR1 and CDR2 from the germline V gene are SNHLY and FYNNEI. Written as DNA, the CDR3 is TGTGCCAGCAAAGGTTCCCGGGACAGTTCTCAAGAGACCCAGTACTTC. Translated, it gives CASKGSRDSSQETQYF.

CDR3 protein: CASKVGLAGVYEQYF. The CDR3 nucleotides are TGCGCCAGCAAAGTAGGACTAGCGGGGGTCTACGAGCAGTACTTC. The V and J genes are TRBV5-1 and TRBJ2-7; 13 bases map to TRBD2. The CDR3 has 15 residues. Per the germline V gene, CDR1 is SGHRS and CDR2 is YFSETQ. The junction had 6 bases not matched to a gene; V was cut back by 6 bases and J by 3 bases.

V and J are TRBV11-2 and TRBJ2-7; D perhaps matches TRBD1 (6 bases). Germline V lookup: CDR1 SGHAT, CDR2 FQNNGV. The CDR3 contains 17 residues. The V end lost 5 bases, the J end lost 0 bases, and 20 bases lay between the germline ends. The CDR3 sequence: CASSPRPQGYRSYEQYF. The CDR3 coding sequence is TGTGCCAGCAGCCCGCGGCCCCAGGGGTACCGCTCCTACGAGCAGTACTTC. The full variable domain, completed using reference TRBV11-2 and TRBJ2-7, is EAGVAQSPRYKIIEKRQSVAFWCNPISGHATLYWYQQILGQGPKLLIQFQNNGVVDDSQLPKDRFSAERLKGVDSTLKIQPAKLEDSAVYLCASSPRPQGYRSYEQYFGPGTRLTVT.

The genes are TRBV7-8 and TRBJ2-7; perhaps TRBD2 as D (6 bases). The CDR3 has 13 residues. Trimming removed 2 bases at V and 6 bases at J, with 11 bases between. Germline V gene lookup returns CDR1 SGHVS and CDR2 FQNEAQ. The CDR3 spells CASSLRRGGEQYF. CDR3 in DNA: TGTGCCAGCAGCTTACGGCGGGGTGGCGAGCAGTACTTC.

V and J are TRBV20-1 and TRBJ2-7, with a possible D match to TRBD1 (5 bases). Germline CDR1 is DFQATT and CDR2 is SNEGSKA (reference sequence). The CDR3 covers 11 residues. Trimming removed 5 bases at V and 3 bases at J, with 8 bases between. The DNA of the CDR3 is TGCAGTGCTCTCAGGGACTACGAGCAGTACTTC. It yields the protein CSALRDYEQYF.

CDR3 sequence reads: CASSIWGGKSYEQYF. In DNA, the CDR3 is TGTGCCAGTAGTATCTGGGGGGGGAAATCCTACGAGCAGTACTTC. The chain joins TRBV19 to TRBJ2-7, with 7 bases identical to TRBD2. There are 15 residues in the CDR3. The germline V gene encodes CDR1 LNHDA and CDR2 SQIVND (reference sequence). Unmatched junction bases numbered 6, after V lost 3 bases and J lost 1 base.

A few counts support this clone. The rearrangement joins TRBV27 to TRBJ2-3; no clear D gene. The CDR3 runs to 15 residues. The V gene's germline CDR1 is MNHEY and CDR2 SMNVEV (reference sequence). Trimming shortened V by 5 bases and J by 0 bases, and 12 bases separated the two germline ends. The CDR3 spells CASSTQYYSTDTQYF. In DNA, the CDR3 is TGTGCCAGCAGTACACAGTATTATAGCACAGATACGCAGTATTTT.

This clone was counted only a few times. The chain couples TRBV5-5 to TRBJ1-6; D not certain. Germline loops: CDR1 SGHKS, CDR2 YYEKEE (reference sequence). The ends were cut back, 0 bases at V and 6 bases at J, with 4 bases in the middle. The CDR3 is 13 residues long. DNA for the CDR3: TGTGCCAGCAGCTTGGCCGGTAATTCACCCCTCCACTTT. It translates to CASSLAGNSPLHF.

This clone was observed a handful of times. CDR3 DNA sequence: TGTGCCAGCAGACTAGCGGCCTACACAGATACGCAGTATTTT. Translating it yields CASRLAAYTDTQYF. The chain joins TRBV6-1 to TRBJ2-3; the match to TRBD2 covers 8 bases. Germline CDR1 is MNHNS and CDR2 is SASEGT. V was pared by 6 bases and J by 2 bases, with 4 bases of the junction left unmatched. CDR3 length: 14 amino acids.

CDR3 sequence (DNA): TGTGCCAGCAGCGGGCGGGGGGCGGGGGCCCTCACAGATACGCAGTATTTT. This encodes CASSGRGAGALTDTQYF. The rearrangement uses TRBV13 and TRBJ2-3; 8 positions agree with TRBD2. The CDR3 runs 17 residues. V was pared by 5 bases and J by 2 bases, with 12 bases of the junction left unmatched. CDR1 PRHDT and CDR2 FYEKMQ come from the germline V gene (reference sequence). The whole variable domain, filled in from reference TRBV13 and TRBJ2-3, reads AAGVIQSPRHLIKEKRETATLKCYPIPRHDTVYWYQQGPGQDPQFLISFYEKMQSDKGSIPDRFSAQQFSDYHSELNMSSLELGDSALYFCASSGRGAGALTDTQYFGPGTRLTVL.

The genes are TRBV4-1 and TRBJ2-1, with 8 bases lining up with TRBD2. The ends lost 0 bases at V and 0 bases at J; junction bases unmatched: 10. Germline CDR1 and CDR2: MGHRA and YSYEKL. The CDR3 covers 19 residues. The CDR3 DNA sequence: TGCGCCAGCAGCCAAGATCTGAATAGCGGGGCGAGCTCCTACAATGAGCAGTTCTTC. Its protein product is CASSQDLNSGASSYNEQFF.

The rearrangement links TRBV29-1 to TRBJ1-2; D ambiguous. The germline V gene has CDR1 SQVTM and CDR2 ANQGSEA. The CDR3 runs to 13 residues. V was cut by 3 bases and J by 0 bases, with 8 bases left in between. The chain's CDR3 is CSVDVRANYGYTF. Written as DNA, the CDR3 is TGCAGCGTTGATGTGCGGGCTAACTATGGCTACACCTTC.

The chain recombines TRBV1 with TRBJ2-5; the table's D call TRBD1 went unverified against the DNA. TRBV1 is a recognized pseudogene. This CDR3 contains 14 residues. CDR3 region: CTSSQGKGEKTQYF. In nucleotides, the CDR3 is TGCACCAGCAGCCAAGGAAAGGGGGAGAAGACCCAGTACTTC.

This clone has just one count. The J gene is TRBJ2-6, the V gene TRBV5-4; maybe TRBD1 (5 bases). The CDR3 is made up of 15 amino acids. CDR1 and CDR2 (germline): SGHNT, YYREEE (reference sequence). V was trimmed by 3 bases and J by 0 bases, leaving 7 bases between them. CDR3 sequence (DNA): TGTGCCAGCAGCTCACAGGTCTCTGGGGCCAACGTCCTGACTTTC. Its protein product is CASSSQVSGANVLTF.

The V gene is TRBV7-6, the J gene TRBJ1-6, with 7 positions matching TRBD1. The V and J ends lost 4 bases and 6 bases, in that order; junction bases with no gene match: 6. The CDR3 runs to 15 residues. CDR1 and CDR2 (germline): SGHVS, FNYEAQ. CDR3 DNA: TGTGCCAGCAGCTCGGGACAGAGGATTAATTCACCCCTCCACTTT. Its protein product is CASSSGQRINSPLHF. Based on the CDR3 plus reference TRBV7-6 and TRBJ1-6, the full variable domain is GAGVSQSPRYKVTKRGQDVALRCDPISGHVSLYWYRQALGQGPEFLTYFNYEAQQDKSGLPNDRFSAERPEGSISTLTIQRTEQRDSAMYRCASSSGQRINSPLHFGNGTRLTVT.

The J gene is TRBJ1-4, the V gene TRBV6-5, with D uncertain. This CDR3 is built from 14 residues. Germline V CDR1 and CDR2: MNHEY, SVGAGI. The V end was cut by 6 bases, the J end by 0 bases, with 8 bases between. The DNA of the CDR3 is TGTGCCAGCAGCCGGGGATCAACTAATGAAAAACTGTTTTTT. This codes for CASSRGSTNEKLFF.